Presented here are 23 T cell receptor beta chains from one specimen sequenced in a study of T cell clonality in common variable immunodeficiency. Study-level points and caveats: In common variable immunodeficiency, TCR beta chains reportedly carried fewer deletions and N-nucleotide insertions.

This table comes from immunoSEQ multiplex PCR, and its TCRdb copy is limited to in-frame clones, with some not included. The data show approximately 17,000 clones, with none appearing a single time. No antigen has been assigned to these receptors. The specimen was peripheral blood mononuclear cells. The receptor source for this set is a human donor with common variable immunodeficiency.

This clone was seen repeatedly, ten times or more. The read comes to an end 3 residues before the CDR3 does, leaving the germline J gene to fill in the end. V is TRBV6-4 and J is TRBJ2-3; 9 nucleotides match TRBD2. The V segment lost 7 bases and the J segment 0 bases; nucleotides outside the gene matches: 8. Germline values: CDR1 MRHNA, CDR2 SNTAGT. CDR3 size: 16 residues. The CDR3 bases that were read are TGTGCCAGCAAACCCTACGCGGGAGGGAGCACAGATACG. This sequence encodes CASKPYAGGSTDT. The full CDR3 protein reads CASKPYAGGSTDTQYF.

The sample holds a few counts of this clone. The read halts 3 residues ahead of the CDR3 end, with the missing end drawn from the germline J gene. The chain carries TRBV6-1 and TRBJ2-3; D unresolved. Germline V gene sequence: CDR1 MNHNS, CDR2 SASEGT. V was shortened by 2 bases and J by 4 bases, with 4 bases between the two germline ends. CDR3 length: 12 residues. The CDR3 sequence is CASSERSDTQYF. The part of the CDR3 DNA that was read is TGTGCCAGCAGTGAAAGGTCAGATACG.

This clone was seen a few times. The read gets to within 3 residues of the CDR3 end, and the germline J gene fills in the rest. This chain uses TRBV19 with TRBJ2-1; TRBD2 aligns across 12 bases. The CDR3 extends over 16 amino acids. V shed 6 bases, J shed 7 bases, and the junction held 10 bases outside the gene matches. The V gene's germline CDR1 is LNHDA and CDR2 SQIVND (reference sequence). Here the CDR3 reads CASSPSSGGAPNEQFF. Partial CDR3 DNA: TGTGCCAGTAGCCCCTCTAGCGGGGGGGCCCCGAATGAG.

This clone was observed a handful of times. Read data end 3 residues before the CDR3 end; the end is taken from the germline J gene. The chain joins TRBV6-1 to TRBJ2-7; D gene ambiguous. This CDR3 is 14 amino acids long. Trimming took 2 bases from V and 0 from J, leaving 8 bases between them. CDR1 MNHNS and CDR2 SASEGT come from the germline V gene. The part of the CDR3 DNA that was read is TGTGCCAGCAGTGAAATGTACAGCTCCTACGAG. It yields the protein CASSEMYSSYE. The entire CDR3 sequence reads CASSEMYSSYEQYF.

Comments on this clone: Its ends do not fully match the called genes, so a read error is possible. Sequencing ends 3 residues short of the CDR3 end; the germline J gene provides the rest. The chain is built from TRBV19 and TRBJ1-6, with 10 nucleotides matching TRBD1. Per the germline V gene, CDR1 is LNHDA and CDR2 is SQIVND (reference sequence). This CDR3 spans 16 amino acids. The CDR3 is CASSMGQGRRNSTLHF. The sequenced part of the CDR3 DNA is TGTGCCAGTAGTATGGGACAGGGGCGAAGGAATTCAACC. The full variable domain, with the rest looked up from reference TRBV19 and TRBJ1-6, is DGGITQSPKYLFRKEGQNVTLSCEQNLNHDAMYWYRQDPGQGLRLIYYSQIVNDFQKGDIAEGYSVSREKKESFPLTVTSAQKNPTAFYLCASSMGQGRRNSTLHFGNGTRLTVT.

A few counts support this clone. The read stops 3 residues short of the end of the CDR3; the missing end is completed from the germline J gene. The rearrangement uses TRBV20-1 and TRBJ1-3, with TRBD1 matching over 8 bases. The CDR3 has 14 residues. Germline loops: CDR1 DFQATT, CDR2 SNEGSKA (reference sequence). CDR3 bases read: TGCAGTGCTAGCGGGACAGGCGTCGGAGGAACC. It codes for CSASGTGVGGT. The full CDR3 protein reads CSASGTGVGGTIYF.

This clone was recorded many times. CDR3 region: CARVIQGNTGELFF. The DNA read from the CDR3 is TGTGCCAGGGTAATACAGGGAAACACCGGGGAG. V gene TRBV19 combines with J gene TRBJ2-2; TRBD1 is a possible D gene (6 bases). The read ends 3 residues before the CDR3 terminus; that terminus is restored from the germline J gene. The CDR3 runs to 14 residues. Per germline, CDR1 LNHDA and CDR2 SQIVND (reference sequence). V was shortened by 9 bases and J by 2 bases, with 13 bases between the two germline ends.

In this sample, this clone turned up a few times. Read data end 3 residues before the CDR3 end; the end is taken from the germline J gene. J is TRBJ2-1 and V is TRBV19; D may be TRBD1 (7 bases). The germline V gene has CDR1 LNHDA and CDR2 SQIVND (reference sequence). The CDR3 is 15 amino acids. The V end was cut by 6 bases, the J end by 6 bases, with 18 bases between. The CDR3 loop reads CASRPAGQTINEQFF. Partial CDR3 DNA: TGTGCCAGTAGACCCGCGGGACAGACGATCAATGAG.

Comment on this clone: The read gets to within 3 residues of the CDR3 end, and the germline J gene fills in the rest. The chain uses TRBV7-7 and TRBJ2-5; unclear D gene. The germline gives CDR1 SSHAT, CDR2 FNYEAQ (reference sequence). The germline V and J ends were trimmed by 5 bases and 0 bases, with 7 bases remaining between them. This CDR3 contains 13 residues. Incomplete CDR3 DNA: TGTGCCAGCAGCCGCACACACCAAGAGACC. Its protein product is CASSRTHQET. The entire CDR3 protein is CASSRTHQETQYF.

Concerning this clone: The read falls 3 residues short of the CDR3 end, and the missing part is taken from the germline J gene. The chain has TRBV19 and TRBJ2-5; 13 positions agree with TRBD2. V was clipped by 0 bases and J by 4 bases; unmatched bases: 5. The CDR3 spans 17 residues. From germline, CDR1 is LNHDA and CDR2 SQIVND (reference sequence). The covered CDR3 bases are TGTGCCAGTAGTATAGATTCCGGGACTAGCGGGACAGAGACC. Its translation: CASSIDSGTSGTET. The full CDR3 protein is CASSIDSGTSGTETQYF.

This clone was counted ten times or more. Read sequence stops 3 residues before the CDR3 end, and the germline J gene provides the missing end. The genes are TRBV2 and TRBJ1-1; 8 bases are shared with TRBD1. V was clipped by 7 bases and J by 1 base; unmatched bases: 2. CDR3 length equals 13 residues. CDR1 is SNHLY and CDR2 is FYNNEI in the germline V gene. The CDR3 here is CASTDRENTEAFF. The covered CDR3 bases are TGTGCCAGCACGGACAGGGAGAACACTGAA.

This clone was found a few times. The read ends 3 residues before the CDR3 terminus; that terminus is restored from the germline J gene. The chain joins TRBV19 to TRBJ1-2; the D is unclear. V lost 5 bases and J 7 bases, leaving 11 bases between the germline ends. Germline V gene lookup returns CDR1 LNHDA and CDR2 SQIVND (reference sequence). CDR3 length: 12 amino acids. The CDR3 bases that were read are TGTGCCAGTAGTTGGCTGAATTCTGGC. This encodes CASSWLNSG. The CDR3 reads in full as CASSWLNSGYTF.

On this clone itself: The read stops 3 residues short of the end of the CDR3; the missing end is completed from the germline J gene. The chain uses TRBV2 and TRBJ1-2; TRBD1 matches 9 bases. Germline-derived CDR1 and CDR2 are SNHLY and FYNNEI. V trimming: 7 bases; J trimming: 4 bases; junction bases outside the gene matches: 7. The CDR3 has 14 residues. Here the CDR3 reads CASTGQGISYGYTF. The CDR3 DNA, read in part, is TGTGCCAGCACGGGACAGGGAATAAGCTATGGC.

This clone was observed a few times. Coverage ceases 3 residues before the CDR3 finishes, and the germline J gene fills in the end. V usage is TRBV19 and J usage is TRBJ1-5; a possible D gene is TRBD1 (6 bases). The V gene lost 7 bases and the J gene lost 3 bases, with 13 bases spanning the gap. The CDR3 runs to 14 residues. The germline V gene encodes CDR1 LNHDA and CDR2 SQIVND (reference sequence). CDR3 protein: CASTPTGVNQPQHF. The CDR3 bases that were read are TGTGCCAGTACCCCGACAGGTGTCAATCAGCCC.

This clone was detected a few times. The read halts 3 residues ahead of the CDR3 end, with the missing end drawn from the germline J gene. The V gene is TRBV7-2, the J gene TRBJ2-1; TRBD2 aligns across 8 bases. Per the germline V gene, CDR1 is SGHTA and CDR2 is FQGNSA. V trimming: 4 bases; J trimming: 7 bases; junction bases outside the gene matches: 6. CDR3 length: 14 residues. The CDR3 is CASSYSGSANEQFF. The covered CDR3 bases are TGTGCCAGCAGCTACAGCGGGAGTGCAAATGAG. The entire variable domain, with the rest obtained from reference TRBV7-2 and TRBJ2-1, is as follows: GAGVSQSPSNKVTEKGKDVELRCDPISGHTALYWYRQSLGQGLEFLIYFQGNSAPDKSGLPSDRFSAERTGGSVSTLTIQRTQQEDSAVYLCASSYSGSANEQFFGPGTRLTVL.

A word on this clone: From the germline J gene comes the end of the CDR3, since the read stops 3 residues before it. This chain joins TRBV13 and TRBJ2-2; D might be TRBD2 (5 bases). CDR3 length: 15 residues. Between the trimmed V and J ends, which lost 6 bases and 4 bases, there was a span of 15 bases. From germline, CDR1 is PRHDT and CDR2 FYEKMQ (reference sequence). CDR3 region: CASSPSGVPTGELFF. The sequenced CDR3 bases are TGTGCCAGCAGTCCAAGCGGAGTCCCCACCGGGGAG.

This clone occurred many times. The CDR3 goes on 3 residues after the read ends, and that part is filled in from the germline J gene. This chain links TRBV20-1 with TRBJ2-2, with 7 bases matching TRBD2. CDR1 is DFQATT and CDR2 is SNEGSKA in the germline V gene (reference sequence). This CDR3 contains 15 residues. The ends lost 2 bases at V and 3 bases at J; junction bases unmatched: 6. The CDR3 bases that were read are TGCAGTGCTAGACCTAGCGGAGGATACACCGGGGAG. Its protein product is CSARPSGGYTGE. The CDR3 in full is CSARPSGGYTGELFF.

This clone was counted at least ten times. One end of the junction varies from germline; a read error may be responsible. The DNA ends 3 residues before the CDR3 does, and the rest of the CDR3 is filled in from the germline J gene. The chain has TRBV6-1 and TRBJ1-4; D is ambiguous. There are 13 residues in the CDR3. Germline V gene sequence: CDR1 MNHNS, CDR2 SASEGT. CDR3 DNA, as far as it was read: TGTGCCAGCAGTGGAACAACCAATGAAAAA. This encodes CASSGTTNEK. In full, the CDR3 reads CASSGTTNEKLFF.

This clone was counted many times. Sequencing ends 3 residues short of the CDR3 end; the germline J gene provides the rest. The chain carries TRBV5-4 and TRBJ1-1; D is possibly TRBD1 (5 bases). CDR1 and CDR2 (germline): SGHNT, YYREEE (reference sequence). This CDR3 is 14 amino acids long. Partial CDR3 DNA: TGTGCCAGCAGCTTGGATTGGCAGGGAGGGGTA. Protein: CASSLDWQGGV. The entire CDR3 reads CASSLDWQGGVAFF.

A few counts support this clone. The read gets to within 3 residues of the CDR3 end, and the germline J gene fills in the rest. This sequence joins TRBV5-6 and TRBJ1-2; D is possibly TRBD1 (6 bases). Germline V CDR1 and CDR2: SGHDT, YYEEEE. V was clipped by 4 bases and J by 7 bases, with 17 bases between them. The CDR3 is 14 amino acids. The CDR3 loop reads CASSTLQGLAGYTF. The sequenced part of the CDR3 DNA is TGTGCCAGCAGCACCTTACAGGGTCTAGCTGGC.

This clone has at least ten counts. The read stops 3 residues short of the end of the CDR3; the missing end is completed from the germline J gene. V gene TRBV11-2 combines with J gene TRBJ2-1; weak D call: TRBD2 (7 bases). Trimming took 5 bases from V and 7 from J, leaving 12 bases between them. CDR3 length: 13 residues. Germline loops: CDR1 SGHAT, CDR2 FQNNGV. Partial CDR3 DNA: TGTGCCAGCAGCCGGGGGGCGAGGAATGAG. Its protein product is CASSRGARNE. The full CDR3 is CASSRGARNEQFF.

Points on this clone: The read ends 3 residues before the CDR3 terminus; that terminus is restored from the germline J gene. V usage is TRBV19 and J usage is TRBJ1-1, with D possibly TRBD1 on 5 matching bases. V was cut by 1 base and J by 4 bases, with 13 bases left in between. The CDR3 loop spans 15 amino acids. Germline CDR1 is LNHDA and CDR2 is SQIVND (reference sequence). Incomplete CDR3 DNA: TGTGCCAGTAGTATAGTTAGGGCGGGGGTCACTGAA. It is translated as CASSIVRAGVTE. The whole CDR3 protein is CASSIVRAGVTEAFF.

To note about this clone: The CDR3 is cut off 3 residues early in the read; its end comes from the germline J gene. The V call is TRBV19, the J call TRBJ2-2, with 11 nucleotides matching TRBD2. The germline gives CDR1 LNHDA, CDR2 SQIVND (reference sequence). The CDR3 totals 15 residues. V trimming: 2 bases; J trimming: 6 bases; junction bases outside the gene matches: 2. CDR3: CASSILAGGAGELFF. CDR3 DNA (partial): TGTGCCAGTAGTATACTAGCGGGAGGCGCCGGGGAG.